A selection of T cell receptor beta chains follows, all from one sample in a study of shared clonotypes between healthy human individuals. Produced via immunoSEQ multiplex PCR; TCRdb's table is partial and in-frame only. Here the sample spans some 2.4 million clones, over 85% being singletons. What was sequenced was naive CD4+ T cells from PBMCs. These receptors were taken from a young man in good health. Some clones in this sample may be carry-over from other donors' samples. Each CDR3 is given with its conserved first and last residue. Each record gives: clone size, D gene, J gene, V gene, CDR3 length, CDR3 DNA, CDR3 protein. D genes are given only for firm matches. Rows may omit the clone size; those that give it use once, few, many or a size class.

NA,TRBD2,TRBJ2-4,TRBV4-3,18,TGCGCCAGCAGCCAAGTAATAGCGGGAGGGCGAACCAAAAACATTCAGTACTTC,CASSQVIAGGRTKNIQYF
NA,NA,TRBJ1-4,TRBV19,17,TGTGCCAGTAGTATGAAGCGTATGTCAGGTCTTAATGAAAAACTGTTTTTT,CASSMKRMSGLNEKLFF
few,TRBD1,TRBJ1-5,TRBV27,15,TGTGCCAGCAGTTTATCGGGACAGGACAATCAGCCCCAGCATTTT,CASSLSGQDNQPQHF
few,NA,TRBJ1-1,TRBV14,15,TGTGCCAGCAGCCAAGACAGGGATTCAGATACTGAAGCTTTCTTT,CASSQDRDSDTEAFF
NA,TRBD1,TRBJ1-2,TRBV4-3,14,TGCGCCAGCAGCCAAGATTCGACAGGGAATGGCTACACCTTC,CASSQDSTGNGYTF
NA,NA,TRBJ2-7,TRBV9,14,TGTGCCAGCAGCCGGGACGGGAGCTCCTACGAGCAGTACTTC,CASSRDGSSYEQYF
NA,TRBD1,TRBJ2-5,TRBV5-1,16,TGCGCCAGCAGCTTCTTTGGACAGGGGGGTTTGGAGACCCAGTACTTC,CASSFFGQGGLETQYF
NA,NA,TRBJ1-2,TRBV5-1,15,TGCGCCAGCAGCTTGGGGTGGGCAGCCCGCTATGGCTACACCTTC,CASSLGWAARYGYTF
NA,NA,TRBJ2-7,TRBV5-1,14,TGCGCCAGCAGCTTGGTCGCAGGGGAGTACGAGCAGTACTTC,CASSLVAGEYEQYF
NA,NA,TRBJ2-5,TRBV6-1,12,TGTGCCAGCAGTGAAAGGGGAGAGACCCAGTACTTC,CASSERGETQYF
NA,TRBD1,TRBJ1-1,TRBV28,14,TGTGCCAGCAGTTCACAGGGGTGGAACACTGAAGCTTTCTTT,CASSSQGWNTEAFF
NA,TRBD1,TRBJ1-5,TRBV7-9,15,TGTGCCAGCAGCTCAGGGACAGGGGGCAACCAGCCCCAGCATTTT,CASSSGTGGNQPQHF
NA,NA,TRBJ1-1,TRBV5-1,13,TGCGCCAGCAGCTTGGGCGTGAGTACTGAAGCTTTCTTT,CASSLGVSTEAFF
NA,NA,TRBJ2-1,TRBV7-9,13,TGTGCCAGCAGCTTAGACAGGGAGGATGAGCAGTTCTTC,CASSLDREDEQFF
NA,NA,TRBJ2-2,TRBV5-1,14,TGCGCCAGCAGCTTGTTCCCAAACACCGGGGAGCTGTTTTTT,CASSLFPNTGELFF
NA,TRBD1,TRBJ1-1,TRBV27,15,TGTGCCAGCATCCACCTAGGACAGGTCGGCACTGAAGCTTTCTTT,CASIHLGQVGTEAFF
NA,NA,TRBJ1-4,TRBV6-1,15,TGTGCCAGCAGTGTACTTCTACTAACTAATGAAAAACTGTTTTTT,CASSVLLLTNEKLFF
few,NA,TRBJ1-1,TRBV5-1,15,TGCGCCAGCAGCACCAGCCCTCTCGGAGGGACTGAAGCTTTCTTT,CASSTSPLGGTEAFF
NA,NA,TRBJ2-3,TRBV28,13,TGTGCCAGCAGTTTGGACAGCACAGATACGCAGTATTTT,CASSLDSTDTQYF
NA,NA,TRBJ2-3,TRBV29-1,12,TGCAGCGTTGGGCTTCTCCCTGATACGCAGTATTTT,CSVGLLPDTQYF
NA,NA,TRBJ2-7,TRBV13,12,TGTGCCAGCAGCCGAGGGTGGTACGAGCAGTACTTC,CASSRGWYEQYF
NA,NA,TRBJ2-2,TRBV6-5,16,TGTGCCAGCAGTTACTTTAGGGTCTCGAACACCGGGGAGCTGTTTTTT,CASSYFRVSNTGELFF
NA,NA,TRBJ2-5,TRBV5-4,14,TGTGCCAGCACAAGCTCAGGGGAAATAGAGACCCAGTACTTC,CASTSSGEIETQYF
NA,NA,TRBJ1-1,TRBV18,15,TGTGCCAGCTCACTTGGGACACAGCAGAACACTGAAGCTTTCTTT,CASSLGTQQNTEAFF
NA,TRBD2,TRBJ2-1,TRBV12-5,17,TGTGCTAGTGGTTTCCTCCGTGCGGGAGGCTCCTACAATGAGCAGTTCTTC,CASGFLRAGGSYNEQFF
NA,NA,TRBJ2-5,TRBV19,15,TGTGCCAGTAATACAGGGACTACCACCCAAGAGACCCAGTACTTC,CASNTGTTTQETQYF
NA,NA,TRBJ1-1,TRBV29-1,15,TGCAGCGGACGGGAGCTGAATTTAGGAAACACTGAAGCTTTCTTT,CSGRELNLGNTEAFF
NA,TRBD1,TRBJ2-1,TRBV23-1,16,TGCGCCAGCAGTCATTCGACAGGGACGGTCTACAATGAGCAGTTCTTC,CASSHSTGTVYNEQFF
NA,NA,TRBJ2-7,TRBV5-1,14,TGCGCCAGCAGCTTCATCGGCGGTACCTACGAGCAGTACTTC,CASSFIGGTYEQYF
NA,TRBD1,TRBJ1-2,TRBV2,15,TGTGCCAGCAGTGCAACGGGACAGGGTAGCTATGGCTACACCTTC,CASSATGQGSYGYTF
NA,NA,TRBJ1-1,TRBV7-9,17,TGTGCCAGCAGCTTACCACGGGGTCTACTCATGAACACTGAAGCTTTCTTT,CASSLPRGLLMNTEAFF
NA,NA,TRBJ1-1,TRBV5-4,16,TGTGCCAGCAGCTTGGGAACAACGACAGTGAACACTGAAGCTTTCTTT,CASSLGTTTVNTEAFF
NA,TRBD2,TRBJ2-1,TRBV25-1,16,TGTGCCAGCAGGGACGGGGGGGAAACCTCCTACAATGAGCAGTTCTTC,CASRDGGETSYNEQFF
NA,NA,TRBJ1-1,TRBV6-5,13,TGTGCCAGCAGTGAAGATTCGAACACTGAAGCTTTCTTT,CASSEDSNTEAFF
NA,NA,TRBJ1-4,TRBV6-1,15,TGTGCCAGCAGTGAAGGAAACGCCCATAATGAAAAACTGTTTTTT,CASSEGNAHNEKLFF
NA,NA,TRBJ1-4,TRBV28,16,TGTGCCAGCAGTTATAAGGGATTCACAACTAATGAAAAACTGTTTTTT,CASSYKGFTTNEKLFF
NA,NA,TRBJ2-7,TRBV5-1,14,TGCGCCAGCAGCTCGGATGGACAGACCTACGAGCAGTACTTC,CASSSDGQTYEQYF
NA,NA,TRBJ2-2,TRBV18,17,TGTGCCAGCTCACCACCGGGACCACAACATAACACCGGGGAGCTGTTTTTT,CASSPPGPQHNTGELFF
NA,NA,TRBJ1-1,TRBV29-1,15,NA,CSVEFRGRRGSEAFF
NA,NA,TRBJ1-5,TRBV28,15,TGTGCCAGCAGCTCTGGTGCAGGGCGGAAGGAGCCCCAGCATTTT,CASSSGAGRKEPQHF
NA,NA,TRBJ1-2,TRBV6-1,13,TGTGCCAGCAGTCCAGGTAGACCCTATGGCTACACCTTC,CASSPGRPYGYTF
once,TRBD1,TRBJ1-5,TRBV19,16,TGTGCCAGTAGTGAATCCGGGACAGGGGGCTATCAGCCCCAGCATTTT,CASSESGTGGYQPQHF
NA,NA,TRBJ2-3,TRBV10-3,14,TGTGCCATCAGTGAGTCTCCAAGGGCAGATACGCAGTATTTT,CAISESPRADTQYF
NA,TRBD1,TRBJ2-7,TRBV14,15,TGTGCCAGCAGCCGCATCCGGGACAGGGAACGCGAGCAGTACTTC,CASSRIRDREREQYF
few,NA,TRBJ1-1,TRBV7-9,12,TGTGCCAGCAGCCTCGACTCGACTGAAGCTTTCTTT,CASSLDSTEAFF
NA,TRBD1,TRBJ2-7,TRBV5-1,15,TGCGCCAGCAGCCCGAAATCGGGACAGGGAGACGAGCAGTACTTC,CASSPKSGQGDEQYF
few,NA,TRBJ1-1,TRBV30,12,TGTGCCCAGGGACGGATGAACACTGAAGCTTTCTTT,CAQGRMNTEAFF
NA,TRBD2,TRBJ2-1,TRBV2,19,TGTGCCATCAGCCCGGGACAACTTCAGCGGGAGCCCCTTTACAATGAGCAGTTCTTC,CAISPGQLQREPLYNEQFF
NA,NA,TRBJ1-3,TRBV29-1,13,TGCAGCGCCGCACCATTATCTGGAAACACCATATATTTT,CSAAPLSGNTIYF
NA,TRBD2,TRBJ2-5,TRBV7-2,16,TGTGCCAGCAGCTTAGTCATCGCGGGAGCCCAAGAGACCCAGTACTTC,CASSLVIAGAQETQYF
NA,TRBD1,TRBJ1-2,TRBV7-9,14,TGTGCCAGCAGTTCCTGGGGACAGGAGCACGGCTACACCTTC,CASSSWGQEHGYTF
once,NA,TRBJ1-2,TRBV11-2,13,TGTGCCAGCAGCCCAAAGTACGACTATGGCTACACCTTC,CASSPKYDYGYTF
NA,NA,TRBJ2-2,TRBV18,15,TGTGCCAGCTCACCCCGCAGGGCGAACACCGGGGAGCTGTTTTTT,CASSPRRANTGELFF
few,NA,TRBJ1-1,TRBV7-9,14,TGTGCCAGCAGCTCGCAAAATATGAACACTGAAGCTTTCTTT,CASSSQNMNTEAFF
once,NA,TRBJ1-1,TRBV7-2,14,TGTGCCAGCAGCACATCAGTTGGGGTCTCTGAAGCTTTCTTT,CASSTSVGVSEAFF